The 4 T cell receptor beta chains listed next were all sequenced from one sample in a study of diagnostic markers for celiac disease. TCRdb re-called the reads, yielding one record per CDR3 amino acid sequence without DNA. There are 7,000 to 9,500 distinct CDR3 sequences in the sample, with around 6.3% held by the top ten. The specimen was either unsorted cells or a sorted T cell fraction (not recorded which). Source of these receptors: a human donor. This table probably holds off-target reads from a library built for another chain.

The chain links TRBV2 to TRBJ2-1; without DNA, the TCRdb call of TRBD2 cannot be checked. Germline CDR1 reads SNHLY; CDR2 reads FYNNEI. The CDR3 loop spans 11 amino acids. CDR3 in amino acids: CASTGGGEQFF.

The chain recombines TRBV3-1 with TRBJ2-1; as DNA is missing, the TRBD2 call by TCRdb cannot be tested. CDR3 size: 16 residues. The germline CDR1 and CDR2 sequences are LGHDT and YNNKEL (reference sequence). CDR3 sequence: CASSQETGLAIDEQFF.

This clonotype is deemed medium-sized (0.01 to 0.1%) by its frequency. The chain recombines TRBV20-1 with TRBJ2-5; lacking DNA, the TRBD2 call made by TCRdb goes unchecked. Per germline, CDR1 DFQATT and CDR2 SNEGSKA (reference sequence). This CDR3 spans 18 amino acids. CDR3 loop: CSAGLGLAGWDPQETQYF.

The rearrangement joins TRBV7-2 to TRBJ1-3; TCRdb's assignment of TRBD1 cannot be checked, as there is no DNA. The CDR3 totals 16 residues. The germline CDR1 and CDR2 sequences are SGHTA and FQGNSA. The CDR3 here is CASSLVAAPGGNTIYF.